The 21 T cell receptor beta chains below come from one sample, sequenced in a study of shared clonotypes between healthy human individuals (dated by TCRdb to 2018 to 2021). The library was generated by the immunoSEQ multiplex PCR assay. The source is immuneACCESS, and TCRdb retained only in-frame sequences with V and J called. Part of the clones is not carried over; for the studies checked, unresolved V genes explain less than half of this, and the remainder is unexplained. The sample table contains 2 million to 2.5 million clones; only one count was recorded for about nine tenths of them. The top ten hold about 0.41% of the sample. The source material was naive CD4+ T cells from PBMCs. The cell subset or site label on this specimen signifies: CD45RA+ positively selected. These receptors all stem from a man aged 18 to 30 in good health. Some clones in this sample may be carry-over from other donors' samples.

This clone was seen just once. This sample includes further DNA sequences coding for the same CDR3. The genes are TRBV5-1 and TRBJ2-1, with 9 bases lining up with TRBD2. CDR3 length: 15 amino acids. With V trimmed by 2 bases and J by 4 bases, 4 bases remained unmatched. CDR1 and CDR2 from the germline V gene are SGHRS and YFSETQ. The CDR3 bases are TGCGCCAGCAGCTTAGAACTAGCGGGTTACAATGAGCAGTTCTTC. The encoded protein is CASSLELAGYNEQFF.

This clone appeared a single time. V is TRBV2 and J is TRBJ2-5; 10 nucleotides match TRBD1. The germline V gene encodes CDR1 SNHLY and CDR2 FYNNEI. The CDR3 is made up of 14 amino acids. J was trimmed by 2 bases and V by 6 bases; bases with no gene match: 3. DNA for the CDR3: TGTGCCAGCAGACCGGGACAGGGGCAAGAGACCCAGTACTTC. It specifies CASRPGQGQETQYF.

This clone turned up a few times. CDR3 bases: TGTGCCAGCAGCTTGGGCGGGCAGTTCTCTGGAAACACCATATATTTT. Its translation: CASSLGGQFSGNTIYF. The chain recombines TRBV5-4 with TRBJ1-3; no reliable D call. Trimming left V 0 bases short and J 0 bases short, with 10 bases between. Germline values: CDR1 SGHNT, CDR2 YYREEE (reference sequence). The CDR3 is 16 residues long.

The chain joins TRBV30 to TRBJ1-5; 7 bases agree with TRBD1. The length of the CDR3 is 14 residues. CDR1 is GTSNPN, CDR2 SVGIG, per germline (reference sequence). Trimming removed 6 bases from V and 2 bases from J; junction bases left unmatched: 7. The CDR3 sequence is CACPRQGGNQPQHF. The DNA of the CDR3 is TGTGCCTGTCCCCGACAGGGTGGCAATCAGCCCCAGCATTTT.

About this clone: This sample also contains other DNA sequences that code for the same CDR3. The chain uses TRBV5-6 and TRBJ2-7, with D hard to call. The CDR3 spans 13 residues. V was shortened by 0 bases and J by 2 bases, with 6 bases between the two germline ends. Germline loops: CDR1 SGHDT, CDR2 YYEEEE. The CDR3 here is CASSLAGPYEQYF. In DNA, the CDR3 is TGTGCCAGCAGCTTGGCCGGGCCCTACGAGCAGTACTTC. Combining the CDR3 with reference TRBV5-6 and TRBJ2-7 gives the whole variable domain DAGVTQSPTHLIKTRGQQVTLRCSPKSGHDTVSWYQQALGQGPQFIFQYYEEEERQRGNFPDRFSGHQFPNYSSELNVNALLLGDSALYLCASSLAGPYEQYFGPGTRLTVT.

With regard to this clone: This sample also contains other DNA sequences that code for the same CDR3. The chain recombines TRBV5-4 with TRBJ2-7, with D uncertain. The CDR3 runs to 13 residues. V lost 2 bases and J 2 bases, leaving 8 bases between the germline ends. Germline V lookup: CDR1 SGHNT, CDR2 YYREEE (reference sequence). In DNA, the CDR3 is TGTGCCAGCAGCTTTGGGCAGGCCTACGAGCAGTACTTC. Encoded protein: CASSFGQAYEQYF.

In DNA, the CDR3 is TGTGCCAGCAGAAACTTCGGGACAGGTTATGGCTACACCTTC. Amino acids: CASRNFGTGYGYTF. The V and J genes are TRBV6-5 and TRBJ1-2; 8 bases are a match to TRBD1. Germline CDR1 and CDR2: MNHEY and SVGAGI. The CDR3 has 14 residues. J gave up 5 bases and V 6 bases, and 8 bases lay outside the gene matches.

The chain has TRBV18 and TRBJ2-3; D might be TRBD2 (5 bases). V lost 0 bases and J lost 5, with 12 bases in between. The CDR3 is made up of 15 amino acids. Germline values: CDR1 KGHSH, CDR2 LQKENI. The CDR3 sequence: CASSPPRDGKDTQYF. The DNA of the CDR3 is TGTGCCAGCTCACCACCTCGCGACGGGAAAGATACGCAGTATTTT. Together with reference TRBV18 and TRBJ2-3, the CDR3 gives the full variable domain: NAGVMQNPRHLVRRRGQEARLRCSPMKGHSHVYWYRQLPEEGLKFMVYLQKENIIDESGMPKERFSAEFPKEGPSILRIQQVVRGDSAAYFCASSPPRDGKDTQYFGPGTRLTVL.

The rearrangement links TRBV7-2 to TRBJ2-5; possibly TRBD1 or TRBD2 for D (5 bases each). This CDR3 comprises 15 residues. The ends were cut back, 4 bases at V and 4 bases at J, with 16 bases in the middle. Germline-derived CDR1 and CDR2 are SGHTA and FQGNSA. The CDR3 DNA is TGTGCCAGCAGCTCTCAGGGCCCAGGGACAGAGACCCAGTACTTC. It translates to CASSSQGPGTETQYF.

Points on this clone: The sample contains more than one DNA sequence encoding this CDR3. The chain recombines TRBV5-1 with TRBJ2-3, with 13 bases that match TRBD2. The length of the CDR3 is 16 residues. The V and J ends lost 0 bases and 3 bases, in that order; junction bases with no gene match: 1. Germline-derived CDR1 and CDR2 are SGHRS and YFSETQ. This chain's CDR3 is CASSLGTSGSTDTQYF. In DNA form, the CDR3 reads TGCGCCAGCAGCTTGGGGACTAGCGGGAGTACAGATACGCAGTATTTT.

The rearrangement uses TRBV9 and TRBJ2-5, with D possibly TRBD2 on 5 matching bases. CDR1 is SGDLS, CDR2 YYNGEE, per germline. The CDR3 sequence is 15 residues long. Trimming shortened V by 7 bases and J by 5 bases, and 21 bases separated the two germline ends. The CDR3 is CASAPGTNRRETQYF. The CDR3 DNA reads as TGTGCCAGCGCCCCGGGAACAAACCGGAGGGAGACCCAGTACTTC.

The chain joins TRBV28 to TRBJ1-4; D remains ambiguous. Trimming removed 2 bases from V and 4 bases from J, with 8 bases in between. Germline CDR1 is MDHEN and CDR2 is SYDVKM. This CDR3 is built from 14 residues. CDR3 sequence reads: CASSLQAFNEKLFF. The DNA of the CDR3 is TGTGCCAGCAGTTTACAGGCCTTTAATGAAAAACTGTTTTTT.

The rearrangement uses TRBV1 and TRBJ2-7; the listed D gene, TRBD1, was not tested against the DNA. TRBV1 is noted as a pseudogene. The CDR3 is made up of 15 amino acids. The chain's CDR3 is CTSSHRVRAFYEQYF. CDR3 bases: TGCACCAGCAGCCACAGGGTACGGGCTTTCTACGAGCAGTACTTC.

The CDR3 DNA reads as TGTGCCAGCAGCTTAAACCCCCTTCGGCTAGGGGACGAGCAGTACTTC. As protein: CASSLNPLRLGDEQYF. The V and J genes are TRBV11-1 and TRBJ2-7, with a possible D match to TRBD1 (5 bases). Trimming shortened V by 2 bases and J by 5 bases, and 19 bases separated the two germline ends. Germline CDR1 reads SGHAT; CDR2 reads FQDESV (reference sequence). The CDR3 has 16 amino acids.

The chain joins TRBV7-9 to TRBJ1-5, with 9 bases lining up with TRBD1. The CDR3 is 17 residues long. The germline CDR1 and CDR2 sequences are SEHNR and FQNEAQ (reference sequence). Unmatched junction bases numbered 9, after V lost 2 bases and J lost 4 bases. The CDR3, as DNA: TGTGCCAGCAGCTTATCCCCGGGACAGGGTTTGAATCAGCCCCAGCATTTT. Encoded protein: CASSLSPGQGLNQPQHF.

This sequence joins TRBV4-3 and TRBJ2-3; 15 positions agree with TRBD2. The CDR3 has 17 amino acids. Looked up from germline, CDR1 is LGHNA and CDR2 is YSLEER. Trimming cost V 4 bases and J 4 bases; bases outside gene matches: 6. The CDR3 spells CASSRRGTSGGPDTQYF. The CDR3 nucleotides read TGCGCCAGCAGCCGCCGAGGGACTAGCGGGGGGCCAGATACGCAGTATTTT.

The gene calls are TRBV10-1 and TRBJ2-6; 8 bases are shared with TRBD1. The germline V gene has CDR1 WNHNN and CDR2 SYGVQD (reference sequence). The CDR3 extends over 16 amino acids. After removal of 0 bases from V and 4 bases from J, the junction contained 2 bases not matched to a gene. The CDR3 is CASSESRGPGANVLTF. The DNA of the CDR3 is TGCGCCAGCAGTGAGTCCAGGGGGCCGGGGGCCAACGTCCTGACTTTC.

The genes are TRBV6-5 and TRBJ1-4, with D possibly matching TRBD1 (6 bases). Germline V gene data show CDR1 as MNHEY and CDR2 as SVGAGI. Trimming removed 4 bases from V and 10 bases from J, with 19 bases in between. The CDR3 covers 15 residues. The chain's CDR3 is CASSSGEGGERKLFF. The CDR3 DNA follows: TGTGCCAGCAGTTCCGGTGAGGGGGGCGAACGAAAACTGTTTTTT.

The chain links TRBV5-8 to TRBJ2-7; the match to TRBD2 covers 8 bases. CDR1 is SGHTS and CDR2 is YDEGEE in the germline V gene. Germline trimming cut 0 bases from V and 3 bases from J; bases unmatched to any gene: 5. The length of the CDR3 is 15 residues. The CDR3 bases are TGTGCCAGCAGCTTGGAGGGACTAGGCCGCTACGAGCAGTACTTC. Its translation: CASSLEGLGRYEQYF.

The chain joins TRBV10-3 to TRBJ2-1; 14 bases fit TRBD2. CDR1 ENHRY and CDR2 SYGVKD come from the germline V gene. The J segment lost 0 bases and the V segment lost 9 bases, leaving 1 base of the junction unmatched. This CDR3 has 15 residues. Here the CDR3 reads CAIGTSGSSYNEQFF. The CDR3 region has the DNA TGTGCCATAGGGACTAGCGGGAGCTCCTACAATGAGCAGTTCTTC.

The V and J genes are TRBV7-9 and TRBJ1-3; weak D call: TRBD1 (5 bases). The germline V gene encodes CDR1 SEHNR and CDR2 FQNEAQ (reference sequence). This CDR3 spans 13 amino acids. Trimming removed 5 bases from V and 4 bases from J, with 9 bases in between. CDR3 residues: CASSQGYGNTIYF. The CDR3 nucleotides read TGTGCCAGCAGCCAGGGCTACGGAAACACCATATATTTT. Together with reference TRBV7-9 and TRBJ1-3, the CDR3 gives the full variable domain: DTGVSQNPRHKITKRGQNVTFRCDPISEHNRLYWYRQTLGQGPEFLTYFQNEAQLEKSRLLSDRFSAERPKGSFSTLEIQRTEQGDSAMYLCASSQGYGNTIYFGEGSWLTVV.